One T cell receptor (beta chain) is described in this entry. The sample originates from a study of blood T cell repertoires in COVID-19. Sequenced by immunoSEQ multiplex PCR; TCRdb stores in-frame clones only, minus some. The table has approximately 75,000 clones, 75% to 85% seen once. The specimen was peripheral blood. The sequence was collected from a woman in her forties or fifties with acute or convalescent COVID-19.

CDR3 region: CASSLWRYEQYF. In nucleotides, the CDR3 is TGTGCCAGCAGTTTATGGAGATACGAGCAGTACTTC. The chain carries TRBV12-3 or TRBV12-4 and TRBJ2-7; D gene unclear. This CDR3 region has 12 residues. Between the trimmed V and J ends, which lost 2 bases and 4 bases, there was a span of 6 bases.